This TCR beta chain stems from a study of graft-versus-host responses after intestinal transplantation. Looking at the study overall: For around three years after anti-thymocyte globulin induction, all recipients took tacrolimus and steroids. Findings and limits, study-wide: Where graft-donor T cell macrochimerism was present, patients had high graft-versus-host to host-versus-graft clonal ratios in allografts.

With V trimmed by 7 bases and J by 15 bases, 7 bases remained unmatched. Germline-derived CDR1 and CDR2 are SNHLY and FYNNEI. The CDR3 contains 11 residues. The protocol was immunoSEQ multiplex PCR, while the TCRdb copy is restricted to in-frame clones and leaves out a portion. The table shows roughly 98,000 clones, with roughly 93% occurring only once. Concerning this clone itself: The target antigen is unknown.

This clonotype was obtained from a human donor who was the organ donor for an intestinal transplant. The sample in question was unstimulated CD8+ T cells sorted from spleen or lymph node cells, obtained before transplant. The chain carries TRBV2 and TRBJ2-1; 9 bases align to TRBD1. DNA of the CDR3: TGTGCCAGCACCCTGGGACAGGGATCGTTCTTC. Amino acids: CASTLGQGSFF.